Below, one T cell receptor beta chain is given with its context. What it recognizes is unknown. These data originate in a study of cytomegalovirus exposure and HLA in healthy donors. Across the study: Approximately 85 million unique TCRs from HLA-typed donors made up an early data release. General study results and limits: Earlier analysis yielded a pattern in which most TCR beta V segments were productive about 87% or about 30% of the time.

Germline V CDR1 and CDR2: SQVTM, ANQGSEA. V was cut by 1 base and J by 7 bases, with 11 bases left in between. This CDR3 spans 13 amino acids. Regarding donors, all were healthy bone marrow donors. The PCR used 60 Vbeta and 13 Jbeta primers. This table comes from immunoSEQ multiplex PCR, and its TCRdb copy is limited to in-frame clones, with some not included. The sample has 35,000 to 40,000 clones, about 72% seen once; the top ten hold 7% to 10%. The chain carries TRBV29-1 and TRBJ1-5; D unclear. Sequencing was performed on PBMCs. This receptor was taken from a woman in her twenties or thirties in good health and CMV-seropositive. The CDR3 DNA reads TGCAGCGTTGAAGGGGTCCTCGGGCAGCCCCAGCATTTT. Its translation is CSVEGVLGQPQHF. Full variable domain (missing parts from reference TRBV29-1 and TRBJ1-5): SAVISQKPSRDICQRGTSLTIQCQVDSQVTMMFWYRQQPGQSLTLIATANQGSEATYESGFVIDKFPISRPNLTFSTLTVSNMSPEDSSIYLCSVEGVLGQPQHFGDGTRLSIL.